This T cell receptor (beta chain) was sequenced during a study of blood T cell repertoires in COVID-19. Overall study context: Nucleic acid was either cDNA or gDNA, and it came from T cells, B-cell-depleted T cells, or PBMCs.

Study members were between about 18 and 100 years old and lived in 20 to 25 US regions. The study counted Cohort 3 donors as recovered given two negative PCRs, clearance, or symptom resolution. V lost 0 bases to trimming and J lost 1 base, with 16 bases between them. CDR1 and CDR2 (germline): MGHRA, YSYEKL. The CDR3 is made up of 18 amino acids. Original data processing: Scientists estimated how many nucleated cells there were by amplifying reference gene primers. Clones were sequenced by immunoSEQ multiplex PCR, and TCRdb holds only the in-frame ones, with some missing. That table is the source of V, J and clone size, and D and trimming were worked out from the DNA. The sample includes roughly 250,000 clones, approximately 85% seen only once; the top ten take 4% to 4.5%.

This clonotype was sampled from a woman aged 25 to 39 who had recovered from COVID-19. Sample: PBMCs or T cells enriched from blood (not recorded which). This chain links TRBV4-1 with TRBJ2-4; tentative D call: TRBD1 (5 bases). CDR3 in amino acids: CASSQEFIRGVAKNIQYF. The CDR3 coding sequence is TGCGCCAGCAGCCAAGAATTTATAAGGGGCGTCGCCAAAAACATTCAGTACTTC.